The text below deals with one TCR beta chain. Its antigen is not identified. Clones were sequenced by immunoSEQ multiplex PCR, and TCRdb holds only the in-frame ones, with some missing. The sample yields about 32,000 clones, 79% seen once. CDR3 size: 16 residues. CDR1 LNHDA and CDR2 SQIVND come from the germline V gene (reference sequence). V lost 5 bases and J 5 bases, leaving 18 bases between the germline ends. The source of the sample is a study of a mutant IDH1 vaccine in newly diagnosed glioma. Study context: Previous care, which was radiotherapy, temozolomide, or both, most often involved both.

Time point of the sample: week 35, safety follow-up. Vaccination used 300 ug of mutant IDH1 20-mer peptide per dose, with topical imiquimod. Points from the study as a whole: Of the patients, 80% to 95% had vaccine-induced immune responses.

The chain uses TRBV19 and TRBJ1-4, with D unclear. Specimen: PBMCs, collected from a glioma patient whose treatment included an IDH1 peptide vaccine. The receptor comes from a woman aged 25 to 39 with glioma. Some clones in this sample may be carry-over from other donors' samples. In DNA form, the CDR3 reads TGTGCCAGTAGTTCGGGCTCGTCGGTCTTAAATGAAAAACTGTTTTTT. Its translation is CASSSGSSVLNEKLFF.